Described below is a single T cell receptor beta chain sequence and its context. Other nucleotide sequences in the sample specify the same CDR3. This specimen belongs to a study of blood T cell repertoires in COVID-19. The overall study: Acute-phase and convalescent COVID-19 samples originated in the United States, Italy and Spain.

The CDR3 contains 15 residues. The trim removed 6 bases at V and 2 bases at J, leaving 3 bases unmatched. The V gene's germline CDR1 is MNHEY and CDR2 SVGAGI. In the authors' workflow: The assay estimated nucleated cells by amplifying reference gene primers. This table comes from immunoSEQ multiplex PCR, and its TCRdb copy is limited to in-frame clones, with some not included. V and J calls and clone size are copied from that table; D and trimming were computed from the DNA. The sample lists some 180,000 clones, more than 70% occurring once. Sequenced material: peripheral blood. The receptor was isolated from a woman aged 60 to 75 with acute or convalescent COVID-19. The rearrangement links TRBV6-5 to TRBJ2-2; 10 bases fit TRBD1. Here the CDR3 reads CASRRTGGNTGELFF. CDR3 coding DNA: TGTGCCAGCAGGCGGACAGGGGGAAACACCGGGGAGCTGTTTTTT.